Listed here are 2 T cell receptor beta chains from one sample, sequenced in a study of radiotherapy plus CTLA-4 blockade in lung cancer. Sequenced by immunoSEQ multiplex PCR; TCRdb stores in-frame clones only, minus some. The sample has some 120,000 clones; 70% to 85% are singletons. This specimen was peripheral blood, taken from a patient treated with radiotherapy plus ipilimumab. Receptor source: a human donor with non-small cell lung cancer that progressed on radiotherapy plus ipilimumab. Some clones in this sample may be carry-over from other donors' samples.

This clone was observed a handful of times. The genes are TRBV5-6 and TRBJ1-1; TRBD1 agrees at 8 bases. The ends lost 2 bases at V and 5 bases at J; junction bases unmatched: 5. This CDR3 has 14 amino acids. Germline V gene sequence: CDR1 SGHDT, CDR2 YYEEEE. The CDR3 protein is CASSLVDRGTEAFF. CDR3 nucleotides: TGTGCCAGCAGCTTAGTTGACAGGGGAACTGAAGCTTTCTTT.

The V call is TRBV27, the J call TRBJ2-5, with D hard to call. With the DNA end fitting TRBJ2-7 better, the J assignment may be wrong. CDR3 size: 13 residues. Germline assignment: CDR1 MNHEY and CDR2 SMNVEV (reference sequence). This chain's CDR3 is CASKSMIPYEQYF. The CDR3 DNA reads TGTGCCAGCAAGTCGATGATTCCCTACGAGCAGTACTTC.